The source of this T cell receptor beta chain is a study of Tregs in tolerant kidney transplant recipients. Germline CDR1 reads SGHRS; CDR2 reads YFSETQ. Trimming cost V 4 bases and J 6 bases, with 14 bases left between them. This CDR3 is built from 13 residues. The table came from immunoSEQ multiplex PCR; TCRdb's copy has only in-frame clones and leaves some out. The sample lists about 240,000 clones, about 80% occurring once. J is TRBJ2-7 and V is TRBV5-1; no firm D call. Sequenced: CD4+ T cells from blood. The clonotype originates from a human donor in good health. The CDR3 DNA is TGCGCCAGCAGCCCCGGTGACATCGGCGAGCAGTACTTC. This encodes CASSPGDIGEQYF. The full variable domain, in which reference TRBV5-1 and TRBJ2-7 provide the parts outside the CDR3, is KAGVTQTPRYLIKTRGQQVTLSCSPISGHRSVSWYQQTPGQGLQFLFEYFSETQRNKGNFPGRFSGRQFSNSRSEMNVSTLELGDSALYLCASSPGDIGEQYFGPGTRLTVT.